Shown below are 9 T cell receptor beta chains from a single sample sequenced in a study of shared clonotypes between healthy human individuals. Profiled with immunoSEQ multiplex PCR; TCRdb holds only in-frame clones, not every one. In the table there are about 2 million clones, roughly 94% of which are singletons. Sequenced material: naive CD4+ T cells sorted from blood. Subset defined: CD45RA+ positively selected. These receptors all come from a man between 18 and 35 years old in good health.

The chain is built from TRBV7-3 and TRBJ2-1; 9 bases match TRBD2. The V and J ends lost 5 bases and 8 bases, in that order; junction bases with no gene match: 7. The CDR3 loop spans 14 amino acids. Germline-derived CDR1 and CDR2 are SGHTA and FQGTGA. This CDR3 is CASSPGLAGHEQFF. CDR3 DNA sequence: TGTGCCAGCAGCCCGGGACTAGCAGGCCATGAGCAGTTCTTC.

To note about this clone: Other DNA variants within this sample encode the same CDR3. This chain links TRBV2 with TRBJ1-2; 10 nucleotides line up with TRBD1. V trimming: 5 bases; J trimming: 5 bases; junction bases outside the gene matches: 5. The CDR3 loop spans 14 amino acids. Germline lookup yields CDR1 SNHLY and CDR2 FYNNEI. The CDR3 sequence is CASSTRDRGYGYTF. In DNA, the CDR3 is TGTGCCAGCAGTACCCGGGACAGGGGTTATGGCTACACCTTC.

The CDR3 here is CASSPTVNNGYTF. CDR3 nucleotides: TGCGCCAGCAGCCCGACTGTCAACAATGGCTACACCTTC. The rearrangement uses TRBV5-1 and TRBJ1-2; D is uncertain. This CDR3 is built from 13 residues. V lost 4 bases, J lost 6 bases, and 13 bases lay in between. Germline values: CDR1 SGHRS, CDR2 YFSETQ. The full variable domain, completed using reference TRBV5-1 and TRBJ1-2, is KAGVTQTPRYLIKTRGQQVTLSCSPISGHRSVSWYQQTPGQGLQFLFEYFSETQRNKGNFPGRFSGRQFSNSRSEMNVSTLELGDSALYLCASSPTVNNGYTFGSGTRLTVV.

The V and J genes are TRBV7-2 and TRBJ2-1; D is possibly TRBD1 (6 bases). Trimming took off 0 bases at V and 9 bases at J, with 9 bases between the two ends. CDR1 and CDR2 (germline): SGHTA, FQGNSA. The CDR3 runs 13 residues. CDR3 bases: TGTGCCAGCAGCTTAGCACAGGGTATTGAGCAGTTCTTC. Encoded protein: CASSLAQGIEQFF.

This clone was found once. This chain links TRBV28 with TRBJ1-4, with a possible D match to TRBD1 (5 bases). This CDR3 has 14 residues. V dropped 3 bases and J dropped 6 bases, with 11 bases sitting between them. The germline V gene has CDR1 MDHEN and CDR2 SYDVKM. The chain's CDR3 is CASSFSRTYEKLFF. DNA for the CDR3: TGTGCCAGCAGTTTTTCGAGGACATATGAAAAACTGTTTTTT.

The chain carries TRBV5-1 and TRBJ1-1; D gene uncertain. CDR1 is SGHRS, CDR2 YFSETQ, per germline. This CDR3 region has 13 residues. Trimming shortened V by 0 bases and J by 7 bases, and 10 bases separated the two germline ends. The CDR3 DNA follows: TGCGCCAGCAGCTTGGCCAAAGGAGTTGAAGCTTTCTTT. This codes for CASSLAKGVEAFF.

The rearrangement uses TRBV5-1 and TRBJ2-7; D not resolved. The CDR3 length is 13 residues. CDR1 and CDR2 (germline): SGHRS, YFSETQ. Trimming shortened V by 4 bases and J by 2 bases, and 10 bases separated the two germline ends. As DNA, the CDR3 is TGCGCCAGCAGCAACGGAGCCCCCTACGAGCAGTACTTC. This sequence encodes CASSNGAPYEQYF.

This chain uses TRBV6-1 with TRBJ1-1, with D possibly being TRBD1 (6 bases). Trimming took 10 bases from V and 3 from J, leaving 9 bases between them. This CDR3 contains 11 residues. The V gene's germline CDR1 is MNHNS and CDR2 SASEGT. The DNA of the CDR3 is TGTGCCATCCAGGGGTACACTGAAGCTTTCTTT. It yields the protein CAIQGYTEAFF.

The CDR3 protein is CASRGTSWEQYF. The CDR3 DNA sequence: TGTGCCAGCAGGGGGACTAGCTGGGAGCAGTACTTC. The genes are TRBV6-1 and TRBJ2-7, with TRBD2 matching over 9 bases. J was trimmed by 7 bases and V by 6 bases; bases with no gene match: 4. Germline V gene sequence: CDR1 MNHNS, CDR2 SASEGT. The CDR3 is made up of 12 amino acids.